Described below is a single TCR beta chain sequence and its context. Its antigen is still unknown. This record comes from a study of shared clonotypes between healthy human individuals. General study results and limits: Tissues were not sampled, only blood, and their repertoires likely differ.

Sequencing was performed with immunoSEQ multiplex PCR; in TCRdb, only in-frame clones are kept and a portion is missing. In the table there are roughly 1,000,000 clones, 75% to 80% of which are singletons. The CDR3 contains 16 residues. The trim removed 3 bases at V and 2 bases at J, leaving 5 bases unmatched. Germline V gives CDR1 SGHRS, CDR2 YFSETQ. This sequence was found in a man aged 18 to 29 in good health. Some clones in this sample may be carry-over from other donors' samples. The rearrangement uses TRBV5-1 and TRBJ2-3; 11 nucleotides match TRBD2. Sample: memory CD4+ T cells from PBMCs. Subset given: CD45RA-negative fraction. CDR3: CASSSTSGTPTDTQYF. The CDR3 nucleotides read TGCGCCAGCAGCTCGACTAGCGGGACCCCCACAGATACGCAGTATTTT.